The source of this TCR beta chain is a study of blood T cell repertoires in COVID-19. Looking at the study overall: Sample material is recorded as cDNA or gDNA derived from T cells, B-cell-depleted T cells, or PBMCs.

In the original analysis: Nucleated cell number was recorded as an estimate derived from reference gene primer amplification. The data were produced by immunoSEQ multiplex PCR, yet TCRdb's version contains in-frame clones alone and is incomplete. D and trimming were read from the DNA, whereas the V and J calls and clone size are those reported in that table. Here the sample spans about 130,000 clones, 75% to 90% being singletons. Participants were aged about 18 to 90 years, lived in 20 to 30 US areas, and enrolled virtually. This sequence originates from a woman in her forties or fifties who had recovered from COVID-19. Material: PBMCs or T cells enriched from blood (not recorded which).

The chain's CDR3 is CASSPGQGLSYTF. The CDR3 DNA reads TGTGCCAGCAGCCCGGGACAGGGTCTGAGCTACACCTTC. This chain joins TRBV7-3 and TRBJ1-2; 9 bases are a match to TRBD1. The CDR3 covers 13 residues. V lost 5 bases and J lost 9; bases outside the gene matches: 7. The germline V gene has CDR1 SGHTA and CDR2 FQGTGA. Full variable domain (missing parts from reference TRBV7-3 and TRBJ1-2): GAGVSQTPSNKVTEKGKYVELRCDPISGHTALYWYRQSLGQGPEFLIYFQGTGAADDSGLPNDRFFAVRPEGSVSTLKIQRTERGDSAVYLCASSPGQGLSYTFGSGTRLTVV.